The clone carrying this T cell receptor (beta chain) has more than one count but fewer than ten. The antigen is not known. The sample is drawn from a study of beta chain features in type 1 diabetes. Study-wide points: In patients and controls equally, PCR might favor templates that are shorter. The study found that naive, central memory and Treg TCRB repertoires appeared more similar in patients than in healthy donors. Shortening of TCRB CDR3s, moderate but significant, appeared in all four CD4+ subsets of Type 1 diabetes patients.

Deletions cut 4 bases from V and 4 bases from J, with 21 bases between. Germline V gives CDR1 SGHRS, CDR2 YFSETQ. The length of the CDR3 is 16 residues. Investigators reverse transcribed all isolated RNA, so they sequenced expressed TCRB transcripts. Clones were sequenced by immunoSEQ multiplex PCR, and TCRdb holds only the in-frame ones, with some missing. The data hold 550,000 to 850,000 clones, with roughly 12% observed a single time. V and J are TRBV5-1 and TRBJ2-7; perhaps D is TRBD1 or TRBD2 (5 bases each). The clonotype comes from a young man with type 1 diabetes. What was sequenced was naive CD4+ T cells from blood. This CDR3 is CASSPTSGTGGYEQYF. CDR3 DNA: TGCGCCAGCAGCCCTACGTCGGGGACGGGCGGGTACGAGCAGTACTTC.